These T cell receptor beta chains were read from a single sample in a study of blood T cell repertoires in COVID-19. Sequenced by immunoSEQ multiplex PCR; TCRdb stores in-frame clones only, minus some. The repertoire holds fewer than 95,000 clones, with roughly 70% as singletons. The sample consisted of peripheral blood. These receptors were collected from a woman older than 75 with acute or convalescent COVID-19. The CDR3 runs from the conserved cysteine through the conserved F or W. The D gene is left open where the match is weak. The listing skips clone size in some rows; elsewhere it reads once, few, many or a size class.

d_call	clone_size	v_call	j_call	cdr3_aa	cdr3_nt
NA	NA	TRBV6-2/TRBV6-3	TRBJ1-2	CASSLGRDGYGYTF	TGTGCCAGCAGCCTGGGCAGGGATGGCTATGGCTACACCTTC
NA	NA	TRBV5-6	TRBJ1-1	CASSWRAANTEAFF	TGTGCCAGCAGCTGGAGGGCAGCGAACACTGAAGCTTTCTTT
NA	few	TRBV4-3	TRBJ1-2	CASSQDRGSGYGYTF	TGCGCCAGCAGCCAAGATAGGGGTTCGGGCTATGGCTACACCTTC
TRBD1	NA	TRBV5-4	TRBJ2-1	CASSYGQGTNEQFF	TGTGCCAGCAGCTACGGACAGGGAACAAATGAGCAGTTCTTC
NA	NA	TRBV2	TRBJ1-1	CASTSATVRGGEAFF	TGTGCCAGCACCTCGGCGACAGTTCGGGGAGGTGAAGCTTTCTTT
NA	once	TRBV18	TRBJ2-3	CASSPLRGATDTQYF	TGTGCCAGCTCACCTCTCAGGGGGGCGACAGATACGCAGTATTTT
NA	once	TRBV19	TRBJ1-1	CASRQIVNTEAFF	TGTGCCAGTAGACAGATCGTGAACACTGAAGCTTTCTTT
NA	NA	TRBV30	TRBJ2-1	CAWSTGRKVNEQFF	TGTGCCTGGAGTACAGGGCGTAAAGTTAATGAGCAGTTCTTC
TRBD1	NA	TRBV7-9	TRBJ1-4	CASSPEGTADEKLFF	TGTGCCAGCAGCCCCGAGGGGACAGCAGATGAAAAACTGTTTTTT
NA	NA	TRBV4-2	TRBJ1-2	CASSQGGPNYGYTF	TGTGCCAGCAGCCAAGGGGGGCCCAACTATGGCTACACCTTC
NA	NA	TRBV5-8	TRBJ1-6	CASSGESYNSPLHF	TGTGCCAGCAGCGGGGAGTCCTATAATTCACCCCTCCACTTT
TRBD1	once	TRBV7-3	TRBJ2-7	CASWAPGTGGDEQYF	TGTGCCAGCTGGGCTCCCGGGACAGGGGGCGACGAGCAGTACTTC
TRBD1	NA	TRBV7-3	TRBJ1-3	CASSDQGGSGNTIYF	TGTGCCAGCAGCGACCAGGGGGGATCTGGAAACACCATATATTTT
TRBD2	NA	TRBV4-1	TRBJ2-7	CASSHGTSSYEQYF	TGCGCCAGCAGCCACGGGACTAGCTCCTACGAGCAGTACTTC
TRBD1	NA	TRBV10-3	TRBJ1-6	CAISGPGQGGSPLHF	TGTGCCATCAGTGGTCCGGGACAGGGTGGCTCACCCCTCCACTTT
NA	NA	TRBV29-1	TRBJ1-1	CSVEDQVEDTEAFF	TGCAGCGTTGAAGATCAGGTGGAGGACACTGAAGCTTTCTTT
TRBD2	NA	TRBV5-6	TRBJ2-2	CASSLRLAGNTGELFF	TGTGCCAGCAGCTTAAGACTAGCCGGAAACACCGGGGAGCTGTTTTTT
TRBD1	few	TRBV12-5	TRBJ1-4	CASGLGTGNEKLFF	TGTGCTAGTGGTCTCGGGACAGGGAATGAAAAACTGTTTTTT
NA	NA	TRBV19	TRBJ1-6	CASSIGDSYNSPLHF	TGTGCCAGTAGTATAGGAGACAGTTATAATTCACCCCTCCACTTT
TRBD1	NA	TRBV6-2/TRBV6-3	TRBJ1-1	CASTPTDRDPAFF	TGTGCCAGCACCCCTACCGACAGGGATCCGGCTTTCTTT
NA	NA	TRBV4-3	TRBJ1-2	CASSQEFSTVNYGYTF	TGCGCCAGCAGCCAAGAGTTCAGTACAGTTAACTATGGCTACACCTTC
TRBD1	few	TRBV13	TRBJ1-2	CASSLEGGRGIGYTF	TGTGCCAGCAGCTTAGAAGGGGGCAGGGGGATTGGCTACACCTTC
TRBD2	NA	TRBV6-4	TRBJ2-2	CASSESGETGELFF	TGTGCCAGCAGTGAGAGCGGGGAGACCGGGGAGCTGTTTTTT
NA	NA	TRBV6-1	TRBJ2-7	CASSEDGSSYEQYF	TGTGCCAGCAGTGAAGACGGGAGCTCCTACGAGCAGTACTTC
NA	NA	TRBV14	TRBJ1-2	CASSPVGDRSRYGYTF	TGTGCCAGCAGCCCAGTCGGCGACAGGTCACGCTATGGCTACACCTTC
TRBD2	NA	TRBV9	TRBJ2-3	CASSGTSGTDTQYF	TGTGCCAGCAGCGGGACTAGCGGCACAGATACGCAGTATTTT
NA	few	TRBV2	TRBJ2-7	CASSLQGFEQYF	TGTGCCAGCAGTTTACAGGGCTTCGAGCAGTACTTC
TRBD1	NA	TRBV5-5	TRBJ1-3	CASSTGTGSSGNTIYF	TGTGCCAGCAGTACCGGGACAGGTTCCTCTGGAAACACCATATATTTT
TRBD2	NA	TRBV9	TRBJ2-1	CASSGSGGGLGNEQFF	TGTGCCAGCAGCGGTAGCGGGGGCGGACTTGGCAATGAGCAGTTCTTC
NA	few	TRBV2	TRBJ1-2	CASSRASYGYTF	TGTGCCAGCAGCAGGGCCTCTTATGGCTACACCTTC
NA	NA	TRBV3-1/TRBV3-2	TRBJ1-5	CASSPFPNQPQHF	TGTGCCAGCAGCCCCTTCCCCAATCAGCCCCAGCATTTT
TRBD1	NA	TRBV4-2	TRBJ1-2	CASSQEGQGQDGYTF	TGTGCCAGCAGCCAAGAGGGACAGGGACAGGATGGCTACACCTTC
TRBD1	NA	TRBV7-2	TRBJ1-3	CASSSEGAPGNTIYF	TGTGCCAGCAGCTCGGAGGGGGCGCCTGGAAACACCATATATTTT
NA	NA	TRBV28	TRBJ1-4	CASELRRTTNEKLFF	TGTGCCAGCGAATTACGGCGGACAACTAATGAAAAACTGTTTTTT
TRBD1	NA	TRBV27	TRBJ1-1	CASSRLGQVVTEAFF	TGTGCCAGCAGCCGCTTGGGACAGGTCGTCACTGAAGCTTTCTTT
NA	few	TRBV4-2	TRBJ2-1	CASSPKTASSYNEQFF	TGTGCCAGCAGCCCAAAGACAGCTTCCTCCTACAATGAGCAGTTCTTC
TRBD2	NA	TRBV27	TRBJ2-3	CASRFQGLGTDTQYF	TGTGCCAGCAGATTCCAGGGACTAGGCACAGATACGCAGTATTTT